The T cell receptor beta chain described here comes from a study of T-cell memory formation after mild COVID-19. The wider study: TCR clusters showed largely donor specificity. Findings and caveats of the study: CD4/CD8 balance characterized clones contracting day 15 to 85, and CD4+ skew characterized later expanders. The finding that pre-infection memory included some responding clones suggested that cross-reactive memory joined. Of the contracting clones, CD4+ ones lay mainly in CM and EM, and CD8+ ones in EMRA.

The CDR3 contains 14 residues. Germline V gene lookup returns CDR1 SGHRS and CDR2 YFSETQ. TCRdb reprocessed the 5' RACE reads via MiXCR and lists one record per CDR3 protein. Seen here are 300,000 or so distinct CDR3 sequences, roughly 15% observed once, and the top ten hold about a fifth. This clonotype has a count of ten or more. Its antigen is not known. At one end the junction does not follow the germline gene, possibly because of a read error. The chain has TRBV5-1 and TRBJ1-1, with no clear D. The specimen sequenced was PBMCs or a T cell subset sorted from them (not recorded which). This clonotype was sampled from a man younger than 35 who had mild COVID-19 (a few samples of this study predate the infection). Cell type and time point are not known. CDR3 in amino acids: CASSLGSMNTEAFF. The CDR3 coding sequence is TGTGCCAGCAGTTTGGGCAGTATGAACACTGAAGCTTTCTTT.